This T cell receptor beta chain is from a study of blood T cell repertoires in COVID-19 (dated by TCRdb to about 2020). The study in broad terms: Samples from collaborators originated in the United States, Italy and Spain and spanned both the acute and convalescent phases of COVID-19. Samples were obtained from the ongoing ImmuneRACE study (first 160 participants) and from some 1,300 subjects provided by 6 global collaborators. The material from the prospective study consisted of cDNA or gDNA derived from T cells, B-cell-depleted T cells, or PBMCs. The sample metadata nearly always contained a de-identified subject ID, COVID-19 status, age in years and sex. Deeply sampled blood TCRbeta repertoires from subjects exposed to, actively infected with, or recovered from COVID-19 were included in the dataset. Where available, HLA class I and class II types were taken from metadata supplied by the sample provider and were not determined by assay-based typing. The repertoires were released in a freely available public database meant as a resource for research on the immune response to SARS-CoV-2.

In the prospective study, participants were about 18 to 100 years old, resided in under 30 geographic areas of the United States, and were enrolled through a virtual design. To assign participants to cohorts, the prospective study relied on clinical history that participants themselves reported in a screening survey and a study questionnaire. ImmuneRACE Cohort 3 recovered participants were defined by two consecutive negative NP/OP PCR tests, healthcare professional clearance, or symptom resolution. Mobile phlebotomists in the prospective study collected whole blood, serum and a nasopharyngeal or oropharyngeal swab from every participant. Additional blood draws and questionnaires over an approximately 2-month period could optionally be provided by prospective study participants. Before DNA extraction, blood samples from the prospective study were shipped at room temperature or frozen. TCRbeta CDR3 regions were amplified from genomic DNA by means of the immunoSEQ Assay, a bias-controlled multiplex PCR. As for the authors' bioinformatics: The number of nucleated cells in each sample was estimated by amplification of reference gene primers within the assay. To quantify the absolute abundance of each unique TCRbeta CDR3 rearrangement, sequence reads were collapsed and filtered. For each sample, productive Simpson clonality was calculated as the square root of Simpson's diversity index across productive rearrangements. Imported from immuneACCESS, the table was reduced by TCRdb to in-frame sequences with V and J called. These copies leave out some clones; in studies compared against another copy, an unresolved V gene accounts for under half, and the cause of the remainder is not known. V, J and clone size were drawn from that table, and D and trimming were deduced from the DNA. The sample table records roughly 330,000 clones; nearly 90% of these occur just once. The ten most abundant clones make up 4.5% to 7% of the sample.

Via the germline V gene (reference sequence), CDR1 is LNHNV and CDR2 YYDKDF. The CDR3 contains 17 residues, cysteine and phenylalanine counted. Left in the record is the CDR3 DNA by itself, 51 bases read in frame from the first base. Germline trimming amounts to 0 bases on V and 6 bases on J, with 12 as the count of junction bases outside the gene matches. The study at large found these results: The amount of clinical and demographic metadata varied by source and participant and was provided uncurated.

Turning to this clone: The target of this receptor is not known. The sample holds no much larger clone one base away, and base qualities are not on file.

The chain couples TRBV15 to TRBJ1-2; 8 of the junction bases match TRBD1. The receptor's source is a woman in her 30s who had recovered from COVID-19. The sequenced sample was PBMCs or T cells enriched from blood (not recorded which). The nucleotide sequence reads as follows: TGTGCCACCAGCAGAGATAGGGCCTCGGACAGGGAAGATGGCTACACCTTC. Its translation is CATSRDRASDREDGYTF. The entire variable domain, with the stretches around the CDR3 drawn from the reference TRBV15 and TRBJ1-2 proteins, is DAMVIQNPRYQVTQFGKPVTLSCSQTLNHNVMYWYQQKSSQAPKLLFHYYDKDFNNEADTPDNFQSRRPNTSFCFLDIRSPGLGDTAMYLCATSRDRASDREDGYTFGSGTRLTVV.